The rows below give T cell receptor beta chains drawn from one sample of a study of immune heterogeneity within non-small cell lung tumors. TCRdb passed the multiplex PCR reads through MiXCR, listing each CDR3 protein once. The data show around 19,000 distinct CDR3 sequences, about 30% seen once. Sequencing used lung tumor tissue. These receptors were collected from a middle-aged man with non-small cell lung cancer. Each CDR3 is given with its conserved first and last residue. Each record gives: V gene, D gene, J gene, clone size, CDR3 protein, CDR3 DNA. A D gene is named only where the DNA matches it firmly. For some rows the clone size is stated as once, few or many, or as a class when expanded; others skip it.

V gene: TRBV11-3
D gene: TRBD1
J gene: TRBJ2-7
clone size: many
CDR3 protein: CASSHPGQGGYEQYF
CDR3 DNA: TGTGCCAGCAGCCACCCGGGACAGGGCGGCTACGAGCAGTACTTC

V gene: TRBV19
D gene: -
J gene: TRBJ1-1
clone size: few
CDR3 protein: CASSIRGNTEAFF
CDR3 DNA: TGTGCCAGTAGTATTCGGGGGAACACTGAAGCTTTCTTT

V gene: TRBV7-2
D gene: -
J gene: TRBJ1-5
clone size: -
CDR3 protein: CASSLVGGGGGNQPQHF
CDR3 DNA: TGTGCCAGCAGCTTAGTTGGGGGAGGGGGTGGCAATCAGCCCCAGCATTTT

V gene: TRBV4-1
D gene: -
J gene: TRBJ2-1
clone size: -
CDR3 protein: CASSHRVALHEQFF
CDR3 DNA: TGCGCCAGCAGCCATAGGGTAGCTCTCCATGAGCAGTTCTTC

V gene: TRBV6-1
D gene: -
J gene: TRBJ1-5
clone size: -
CDR3 protein: CASSPEGKGNQPQHF
CDR3 DNA: TGTGCCAGCAGCCCCGAAGGGAAGGGCAATCAGCCCCAGCATTTT

V gene: TRBV12-3/TRBV12-4
D gene: -
J gene: TRBJ2-7
clone size: -
CDR3 protein: CASSSRGRPYEQYF
CDR3 DNA: TGTGCCAGCAGTTCAAGGGGAAGACCCTACGAGCAGTACTTC

V gene: TRBV6-6
D gene: TRBD2
J gene: TRBJ2-1
clone size: -
CDR3 protein: CASSYSGPSGIYNEQFF
CDR3 DNA: TGTGCCAGCAGTTACTCCGGCCCTAGCGGGATTTACAATGAGCAGTTCTTC

V gene: TRBV4-2
D gene: -
J gene: TRBJ1-3
clone size: many
CDR3 protein: CASSQGVSGNTIYF
CDR3 DNA: TGTGCCAGCAGCCAAGGAGTCTCTGGAAACACCATATATTTT

V gene: TRBV30
D gene: TRBD1
J gene: TRBJ1-1
clone size: -
CDR3 protein: CAWSLPGQGITEAFF
CDR3 DNA: TGTGCCTGGAGTTTACCGGGACAGGGAATTACTGAAGCTTTCTTT

V gene: TRBV24-1
D gene: TRBD2
J gene: TRBJ2-1
clone size: -
CDR3 protein: CATSLAGVYNEQFF
CDR3 DNA: TGTGCCACCAGCCTAGCGGGGGTTTACAATGAGCAGTTCTTC

V gene: TRBV5-5
D gene: -
J gene: TRBJ1-2
clone size: -
CDR3 protein: CASSPGARKGYTF
CDR3 DNA: TGTGCCAGCAGCCCGGGGGCACGGAAGGGCTACACCTTC

V gene: TRBV11-2
D gene: TRBD1
J gene: TRBJ1-2
clone size: many
CDR3 protein: CASSSWVGTGRYGYTF
CDR3 DNA: TGTGCCAGCAGTTCTTGGGTCGGGACAGGGCGCTATGGCTACACCTTC

V gene: TRBV3-1
D gene: -
J gene: TRBJ2-2
clone size: -
CDR3 protein: CASGRRRGGGELVF
CDR3 DNA: TGTGCCAGCGGACGCCGGCGGGGTGGCGGGGAGCTGGTTTTT

V gene: TRBV5-1
D gene: TRBD1
J gene: TRBJ1-4
clone size: few
CDR3 protein: CASSWDSGEKLFF
CDR3 DNA: TGCGCCAGCAGCTGGGACAGTGGGGAAAAACTGTTTTTT

V gene: TRBV19
D gene: TRBD2
J gene: TRBJ2-7
clone size: many
CDR3 protein: CASSLAGGGYEQYF
CDR3 DNA: TGTGCCAGTAGCCTAGCGGGAGGAGGTTACGAGCAGTACTTC

V gene: TRBV19
D gene: -
J gene: TRBJ2-3
clone size: medium-sized
CDR3 protein: CASSIDPYPRGADTQYF
CDR3 DNA: TGTGCCAGTAGTATAGATCCATATCCGAGAGGAGCAGATACGCAGTATTTT

V gene: TRBV11-3
D gene: -
J gene: TRBJ1-4
clone size: -
CDR3 protein: CASSLGREKLFF
CDR3 DNA: TGTGCCAGCAGCTTAGGGAGGGAAAAACTGTTTTTT

V gene: TRBV20-1
D gene: -
J gene: TRBJ2-5
clone size: many
CDR3 protein: CSASPRQLQETQYF
CDR3 DNA: TGCAGTGCTAGCCCGAGACAACTTCAAGAGACCCAGTACTTC

V gene: TRBV19
D gene: -
J gene: TRBJ2-1
clone size: few
CDR3 protein: CASSISGNNEQFF
CDR3 DNA: TGTGCCAGTAGTATTTCTGGCAACAATGAGCAGTTCTTC

V gene: TRBV27
D gene: -
J gene: TRBJ2-7
clone size: -
CDR3 protein: CASSRAGTGSSYEQYF
CDR3 DNA: TGTGCCAGCAGTAGAGCCGGGACGGGGAGCTCCTACGAGCAGTACTTC

V gene: TRBV4-2
D gene: -
J gene: TRBJ2-1
clone size: few
CDR3 protein: CASSQVREAYNEQFF
CDR3 DNA: TGTGCCAGCAGCCAAGTCCGGGAAGCCTACAATGAGCAGTTCTTC

V gene: TRBV10-3
D gene: -
J gene: TRBJ2-7
clone size: many
CDR3 protein: CAISDRTRSYEQYF
CDR3 DNA: TGTGCCATCAGTGACCGGACTCGCTCCTACGAGCAGTACTTC

V gene: TRBV19
D gene: TRBD2
J gene: TRBJ2-2
clone size: -
CDR3 protein: CATDRGLAGELFF
CDR3 DNA: TGTGCCACCGACCGAGGACTAGCCGGGGAGCTGTTTTTT

V gene: TRBV5-1
D gene: -
J gene: TRBJ1-1
clone size: -
CDR3 protein: CASKGPMNTEAFF
CDR3 DNA: TGCGCCAGCAAAGGACCCATGAACACTGAAGCTTTCTTT

V gene: TRBV18
D gene: -
J gene: TRBJ2-7
clone size: -
CDR3 protein: CANSPPGGAGREQYF
CDR3 DNA: TGTGCCAACTCACCCCCCGGCGGCGCCGGACGCGAGCAGTACTTC

V gene: TRBV11-2
D gene: TRBD2
J gene: TRBJ2-1
clone size: -
CDR3 protein: CASSSGLAGVEQFF
CDR3 DNA: TGTGCCAGCAGCTCGGGACTAGCGGGAGTTGAGCAGTTCTTC

V gene: TRBV2
D gene: TRBD1
J gene: TRBJ2-1
clone size: -
CDR3 protein: CASSEYRGSINEQFF
CDR3 DNA: TGTGCCAGCAGTGAATACAGGGGGAGCATCAATGAGCAGTTCTTC

V gene: TRBV7-3
D gene: -
J gene: TRBJ2-7
clone size: -
CDR3 protein: CASSLTGYEQYF
CDR3 DNA: TGTGCCAGCAGCTTAACAGGCTACGAGCAGTACTTC

V gene: TRBV2
D gene: TRBD1
J gene: TRBJ2-7
clone size: -
CDR3 protein: CASSDGDRVPREQYF
CDR3 DNA: TGTGCCAGCAGTGATGGGGACAGGGTTCCCCGCGAGCAGTACTTC

V gene: TRBV30
D gene: TRBD1
J gene: TRBJ2-3
clone size: medium-sized
CDR3 protein: CAWDRGFKDTQYF
CDR3 DNA: TGTGCCTGGGACAGGGGTTTTAAAGATACGCAGTATTTT

V gene: TRBV7-9
D gene: TRBD2
J gene: TRBJ2-2
clone size: few
CDR3 protein: CASSPRYSGNNVGELFF
CDR3 DNA: TGTGCCAGCAGCCCACGATATAGCGGGAATAATGTCGGGGAGCTGTTTTTT

V gene: TRBV4-3
D gene: TRBD1
J gene: TRBJ2-7
clone size: medium-sized
CDR3 protein: CASSPRTGGDEQYF
CDR3 DNA: TGCGCCAGCAGCCCGAGGACAGGGGGCGACGAGCAGTACTTC

V gene: TRBV3-1
D gene: -
J gene: TRBJ2-1
clone size: -
CDR3 protein: CAITGSGEQFF
CDR3 DNA: TGTGCCATCACCGGGAGCGGTGAGCAGTTCTTC

V gene: TRBV2
D gene: TRBD1
J gene: TRBJ2-3
clone size: -
CDR3 protein: CASRTRQGADTQYF
CDR3 DNA: TGTGCCAGCAGAACGCGACAGGGGGCAGATACGCAGTATTTT

V gene: TRBV2
D gene: TRBD1
J gene: TRBJ2-1
clone size: medium-sized
CDR3 protein: CASSDGQDEQFF
CDR3 DNA: TGTGCCAGCAGTGATGGACAGGATGAGCAGTTCTTC

V gene: TRBV5-8
D gene: -
J gene: TRBJ2-1
clone size: medium-sized
CDR3 protein: CASSFGGFAYNEQFF
CDR3 DNA: TGTGCCAGCAGTTTCGGAGGGTTCGCCTACAATGAGCAGTTCTTC

V gene: TRBV30
D gene: -
J gene: TRBJ1-1
clone size: -
CDR3 protein: CAWSARGEWTEAFF
CDR3 DNA: TGTGCCTGGAGTGCCCGGGGGGAATGGACTGAAGCTTTCTTT

V gene: TRBV18
D gene: -
J gene: TRBJ1-1
clone size: few
CDR3 protein: CASSPKGLRDSLNTEAFF
CDR3 DNA: TGTGCCAGCTCACCAAAGGGTCTCCGGGACTCCCTGAACACTGAAGCTTTCTTT

V gene: TRBV20-1
D gene: TRBD1
J gene: TRBJ1-1
clone size: -
CDR3 protein: CSAGIRGRNTEAFF
CDR3 DNA: TGCAGTGCTGGGATTAGGGGGCGGAACACTGAAGCTTTCTTT

V gene: TRBV6-1
D gene: -
J gene: TRBJ2-7
clone size: many
CDR3 protein: CASSALAYEQYF
CDR3 DNA: TGTGCCAGCAGTGCTCTGGCCTACGAGCAGTACTTC

V gene: TRBV3-2
D gene: -
J gene: TRBJ2-7
clone size: many
CDR3 protein: CASSQEGYEQYF
CDR3 DNA: TGTGCCAGCAGCCAAGAAGGGTACGAGCAGTACTTC

V gene: TRBV13
D gene: -
J gene: TRBJ2-7
clone size: many
CDR3 protein: CASSWNRDSKEHEQYF
CDR3 DNA: TGTGCCAGCAGCTGGAACCGGGACTCGAAAGAGCACGAGCAGTACTTC

V gene: TRBV20-1
D gene: -
J gene: TRBJ2-7
clone size: many
CDR3 protein: CSARDPVRDASYEQYF
CDR3 DNA: TGCAGTGCTAGAGACCCTGTCCGGGACGCTTCCTACGAGCAGTACTTC

V gene: TRBV29-1
D gene: -
J gene: TRBJ1-1
clone size: medium-sized
CDR3 protein: CSVPSASSTEAFF
CDR3 DNA: TGCAGCGTCCCCTCGGCGTCGAGCACTGAAGCTTTCTTT

V gene: TRBV7-9
D gene: TRBD2
J gene: TRBJ2-7
clone size: medium-sized
CDR3 protein: CASSPAGGGDYEQYF
CDR3 DNA: TGTGCCAGCAGCCCCGCCGGCGGGGGAGACTACGAGCAGTACTTC

V gene: TRBV18
D gene: TRBD2
J gene: TRBJ2-1
clone size: -
CDR3 protein: CASSPLGLAPNEQFF
CDR3 DNA: TGTGCCAGCTCACCACTGGGACTAGCTCCCAATGAGCAGTTCTTC

V gene: TRBV3-1
D gene: -
J gene: TRBJ2-1
clone size: -
CDR3 protein: CASSQGGRGQFF
CDR3 DNA: TGTGCCAGCAGCCAAGGCGGCCGGGGGCAGTTCTTC

V gene: TRBV20-1
D gene: -
J gene: TRBJ2-3
clone size: -
CDR3 protein: CSAPHEGGKDTQYF
CDR3 DNA: TGCAGTGCCCCACATGAGGGAGGAAAAGATACGCAGTATTTT

V gene: TRBV4-2
D gene: -
J gene: TRBJ2-5
clone size: -
CDR3 protein: CASSLTSWRPQETQYF
CDR3 DNA: TGTGCCAGCAGCCTCACTAGCTGGAGGCCCCAAGAGACCCAGTACTTC

V gene: TRBV10-2
D gene: TRBD1
J gene: TRBJ1-1
clone size: -
CDR3 protein: CASYHGQGATEAFF
CDR3 DNA: TGCGCCAGCTACCATGGACAGGGGGCGACTGAAGCTTTCTTT

V gene: TRBV12-3/TRBV12-4
D gene: TRBD2
J gene: TRBJ2-7
clone size: many
CDR3 protein: CASSLAGVGYEQYF
CDR3 DNA: TGTGCCAGCAGCCTAGCGGGAGTCGGTTACGAGCAGTACTTC

V gene: TRBV2
D gene: -
J gene: TRBJ2-5
clone size: -
CDR3 protein: CASSEMMGPETQYF
CDR3 DNA: TGTGCCAGCAGTGAAATGATGGGTCCAGAGACCCAGTACTTC

V gene: TRBV7-9
D gene: -
J gene: TRBJ1-1
clone size: once
CDR3 protein: CASSLGGGGSSEAFF
CDR3 DNA: TGTGCCAGCAGCTTAGGAGGTGGGGGGAGCAGTGAGGCTTTCTTT

V gene: TRBV5-5
D gene: -
J gene: TRBJ2-7
clone size: few
CDR3 protein: CASSLDGGNYEQYF
CDR3 DNA: TGTGCCAGCAGCCTCGACGGCGGGAACTACGAGCAGTACTTC

V gene: TRBV4-1
D gene: TRBD2
J gene: TRBJ2-7
clone size: few
CDR3 protein: CASSPAPPTSGNGRTGYEQYF
CDR3 DNA: TGCGCCAGCAGCCCAGCCCCACCGACTAGCGGGAACGGTCGTACCGGGTACGAGCAGTACTTC

V gene: TRBV13
D gene: -
J gene: TRBJ2-7
clone size: few
CDR3 protein: CASSIGGFSYEQYF
CDR3 DNA: TGTGCCAGCAGCATAGGGGGATTCTCCTACGAGCAGTACTTC

V gene: TRBV20-1
D gene: TRBD1
J gene: TRBJ2-3
clone size: -
CDR3 protein: CSAIRGQGTTDTQYF
CDR3 DNA: TGCAGTGCTATACGAGGACAGGGAACCACAGATACGCAGTATTTT

V gene: TRBV6-1
D gene: -
J gene: TRBJ2-5
clone size: few
CDR3 protein: CASSFRAGWAQETQYF
CDR3 DNA: TGTGCCAGCAGTTTCCGTGCGGGCTGGGCCCAAGAGACCCAGTACTTC

V gene: TRBV7-9
D gene: TRBD2
J gene: TRBJ2-1
clone size: -
CDR3 protein: CASSTSGTSYNEQFF
CDR3 DNA: TGTGCCAGCAGCACAAGCGGGACCTCCTACAATGAGCAGTTCTTC

V gene: TRBV7-9
D gene: TRBD2
J gene: TRBJ2-3
clone size: medium-sized
CDR3 protein: CASETSGRAEDTQYF
CDR3 DNA: TGTGCCAGCGAGACTAGCGGGCGGGCGGAAGATACGCAGTATTTT